This T cell receptor beta chain was identified during a study of regulatory T cells in long-lasting Graves disease. The sample's time point: newly diagnosed GD, antithyroid drugs for less than 3 months. The TCR library was made from RNA extracted from PBMCs. Study-wide results and limits: It is possible that accuracy was reduced by the small size of the sample.

This clonotype occurred many times. The antigen is undetermined. Germline lookup yields CDR1 DFQATT and CDR2 SNEGSKA (reference sequence). Trimming took off 3 bases at V and 0 bases at J, with 13 bases between the two ends. This CDR3 contains 15 residues. HTBI primers from iRepertoire and Arm-PCR of CDR3 regions yielded the TCR beta libraries. TCRdb called the multiplex PCR reads again in MiXCR, with one record for every CDR3 protein. The data show 600,000 to 650,000 distinct CDR3 sequences, roughly 15% seen once. This sample also belongs to another study, concerning T cells in Graves' hyperthyroidism and ophthalmopathy.

The chain employs TRBV20-1 and TRBJ2-3; no reliable D call. This TCR came from a woman aged 30 to 39 with Graves disease. The sample here was peripheral blood mononuclear cells (PBMCs), taken at new diagnosis, from a patient treated with antithyroid drugs. CDR3 DNA: TGCAGTGCTAGCTCCAGTACATCTAGCACAGATACGCAGTATTTT. Translation gives CSASSSTSSTDTQYF.